The 26 T cell receptor beta chains below were found in one sample sequenced in a study of regulatory T cells in long-lasting Graves disease. Time point of the sample: persistent/refractory GD, antithyroid drugs over 5 years with positive TRAb. Generation of the TCR library employed RNA extracted from PBMCs. iRepertoire HTBI primers and Arm-PCR of CDR3 regions built TCR beta libraries. One entry per CDR3 protein, called by TCRdb with MiXCR from the multiplex PCR reads. In the table there are around 460,000 distinct CDR3 sequences, around a fifth of which are singletons. This sample comprised peripheral blood mononuclear cells (PBMCs), obtained when the disease was refractory, from a patient treated with antithyroid drugs. These receptors came from a female donor with Graves disease.

This clonotype came up a few times. The CDR3 protein is CASGRTRYEKLFF. Written as DNA, the CDR3 is TGTGCCAGCGGAAGAACCCGGTATGAAAAACTGTTTTTT. The chain recombines TRBV6-1 with TRBJ1-4; D ambiguous. Germline V lookup: CDR1 MNHNS, CDR2 SASEGT. V dropped 8 bases and J dropped 6 bases, with 13 bases sitting between them. This CDR3 is built from 13 residues.

V and J are TRBV20-1 and TRBJ1-2; TRBD1 might be the D (5 bases). This CDR3 region has 14 residues. V was shortened by 6 bases and J by 4 bases, with 18 bases between the two germline ends. Germline V lookup: CDR1 DFQATT, CDR2 SNEGSKA (reference sequence). Here the CDR3 reads CSARVGETGYGYTF. CDR3 nucleotides: TGCAGTGCCCGGGTGGGGGAGACTGGCTATGGCTACACCTTC.

The chain joins TRBV7-9 to TRBJ1-2; D uncertain. The germline V gene has CDR1 SEHNR and CDR2 FQNEAQ (reference sequence). The CDR3 sequence is 12 residues long. V shed 4 bases and J shed 7 bases, with 10 bases lying between them. The CDR3 DNA is TGTGCCAGCAGCTCCCAGTCGTTTGGCTACACCTTC. It is translated as CASSSQSFGYTF.

This clonotype was seen repeatedly, ten times or more. V usage is TRBV10-3 and J usage is TRBJ1-4; 12 nucleotides agree with TRBD1. This CDR3 has 16 residues. Per the germline V gene, CDR1 is ENHRY and CDR2 is SYGVKD. V dropped 2 bases and J dropped 8; count of bases not matched to a gene: 6. CDR3: CAISEGTGGTDEKLFF. CDR3 nucleotide sequence: TGTGCCATCAGTGAGGGGACAGGGGGCACGGACGAAAAACTGTTTTTT.

The chain links TRBV27 to TRBJ2-7; TRBD1 aligns across 7 bases. The CDR3 contains 14 residues. Losses at the gene ends were 6 bases for V and 0 bases for J; bases not matched to a gene: 5. The germline V gene encodes CDR1 MNHEY and CDR2 SMNVEV (reference sequence). The CDR3 DNA is TGTGCCAGCAGCCCGGGACAGTTCTCCTACGAGCAGTACTTC. Translation: CASSPGQFSYEQYF.

The J gene is TRBJ2-7, the V gene TRBV27; D is ambiguous. The length of the CDR3 is 14 residues. Trimming took off 5 bases at V and 4 bases at J, with 15 bases between the two ends. From germline, CDR1 is MNHEY and CDR2 SMNVEV (reference sequence). The CDR3 DNA is TGTGCCAGCAGTCCGGTAAATTGGCTGTACGAGCAGTACTTC. This sequence encodes CASSPVNWLYEQYF.

This clonotype has a count of ten or more. The chain carries TRBV28 and TRBJ1-6; D is undetermined. Germline values: CDR1 MDHEN, CDR2 SYDVKM. This CDR3 is built from 16 residues. Trimming left V 3 bases short and J 0 bases short, with 9 bases between. The CDR3 spells CASSLGPSSYNSPLHF. The DNA of the CDR3 is TGTGCCAGCAGTTTGGGTCCCTCCTCCTATAATTCACCCCTCCACTTT.

The chain links TRBV20-1 to TRBJ1-5; 8 bases align to TRBD1. With V trimmed by 1 base and J by 4 bases, 3 bases remained unmatched. The CDR3 has 14 amino acids. The germline V gene has CDR1 DFQATT and CDR2 SNEGSKA (reference sequence). The CDR3 DNA sequence: TGCAGTGCTAGAGTGGGACAGGTGAATCAGCCCCAGCATTTT. Translating it yields CSARVGQVNQPQHF.

In this sample, this clonotype turned up a few times. The chain recombines TRBV29-1 with TRBJ2-7; no firm D call. Germline CDR1 is SQVTM and CDR2 is ANQGSEA. The CDR3 length is 14 residues. Trimming took 1 base from V and 0 from J, leaving 10 bases between them. The DNA for the CDR3 is TGCAGCGTTGAAGTAGAAGGCTACTCCTACGAGCAGTACTTC. It specifies CSVEVEGYSYEQYF.

This clonotype has more than one count but fewer than ten. The junction does not match germline at one end; this may be a read error. In DNA form, the CDR3 reads TGTGCCGGCAGTTACGAGGCCCAAGAGACCCAGTACTTC. This codes for CAGSYEAQETQYF. The chain has TRBV6-2 or TRBV6-3 and TRBJ2-5, with D unresolved. The CDR3 consists of 13 residues. Germline CDR1 MNHEY, CDR2 SVGEGT.

This clonotype was picked up many times. The rearrangement joins TRBV28 to TRBJ2-7, with TRBD1 identical over 10 bases. CDR3 size: 14 residues. Trimming cost V 7 bases and J 4 bases; bases outside gene matches: 7. Germline CDR1 is MDHEN and CDR2 is SYDVKM. The chain's CDR3 is CASTIPGQGYEQYF. In DNA form, the CDR3 reads TGTGCCAGCACCATACCGGGACAGGGGTACGAGCAGTACTTC.

This clonotype has ten or more counts. V is TRBV28 and J is TRBJ2-7; 11 bases fit TRBD1. Losses at the gene ends were 2 bases for V and 6 bases for J; bases not matched to a gene: 12. Germline V gives CDR1 MDHEN, CDR2 SYDVKM. The CDR3 has 17 residues. The CDR3 bases are TGTGCCAGCAGTTTAAAATTTTTTGGGACAGGGGGTCTCGAGCAGTACTTC. The encoded protein is CASSLKFFGTGGLEQYF.

This sequence joins TRBV11-2 and TRBJ2-5, with 11 bases lining up with TRBD2. CDR3 length: 16 amino acids. Germline CDR1 is SGHAT and CDR2 is FQNNGV. The trim removed 1 base at V and 5 bases at J, leaving 6 bases unmatched. DNA for the CDR3: TGTGCCAGCAGCTTAGTTAGCGGGAGGGCCGAGGAGACCCAGTACTTC. The encoded protein is CASSLVSGRAEETQYF.

In this sample, this clonotype turned up many times. The chain joins TRBV28 to TRBJ1-2; 7 bases fit TRBD1. Trimming cost V 6 bases and J 3 bases; bases outside gene matches: 4. This CDR3 is built from 13 residues. Germline V gives CDR1 MDHEN, CDR2 SYDVKM. The CDR3 loop reads CASRIDRDYGYTF. DNA for the CDR3: TGTGCCAGCAGGATAGACAGGGACTATGGCTACACCTTC.

The gene calls are TRBV28 and TRBJ2-3; 8 nucleotides match TRBD2. Germline V gene lookup returns CDR1 MDHEN and CDR2 SYDVKM. The J segment lost 1 base and the V segment lost 2 bases, leaving 8 bases of the junction unmatched. CDR3 length: 17 residues. The CDR3 DNA is TGTGCCAGCAGTTTAGGGTTAGCGGGACCTGGCACAGATACGCAGTATTTT. Its protein is CASSLGLAGPGTDTQYF.

With respect to this clonotype: A read error may explain this, as a much larger clone is one base away. J is TRBJ2-2 and V is TRBV7-2; TRBD2 is a possible D gene (6 bases). Germline V gives CDR1 SGHTA, CDR2 FQGNSA. Trimming stripped 4 bases from V and 7 bases from J, with 13 bases between. This CDR3 spans 14 amino acids. CDR3: CASSSGSGGGELFF. CDR3 in DNA: TGTGCCAGCAGCTCCGGTAGCGGTGGCGGGGAGCTGTTTTTT.

This clonotype was seen repeatedly, ten times or more. The chain combines TRBV6-1 with TRBJ2-7; TRBD2 aligns across 10 bases. The CDR3 has 15 amino acids. The V and J ends lost 4 bases and 4 bases, in that order; junction bases with no gene match: 7. Germline V lookup: CDR1 MNHNS, CDR2 SASEGT. The CDR3 nucleotides are TGTGCCAGCAGTGCCTCCGGGACTAGCGTGTACGAGCAGTACTTC. Amino acid sequence: CASSASGTSVYEQYF.

This clonotype was counted a few times. The chain recombines TRBV13 with TRBJ1-1, with TRBD1 matching 8 bases. Germline lookup yields CDR1 PRHDT and CDR2 FYEKMQ (reference sequence). The CDR3 contains 15 residues. Trimming took 5 bases from V and 5 from J; bases not matched to a gene: 10. The CDR3 nucleotides are TGTGCCAGCAGCCTACCACAGGGGGAACGGACTGAAGCTTTCTTT. Protein product: CASSLPQGERTEAFF.

The chain carries TRBV4-1 and TRBJ2-5, with 10 positions matching TRBD1. The germline V gene has CDR1 MGHRA and CDR2 YSYEKL. There are 15 residues in the CDR3. V trimming: 4 bases; J trimming: 3 bases; junction bases outside the gene matches: 5. The CDR3 region has the DNA TGCGCCAGCAGCCCTGGGACAGGGGTTGAAGAGACCCAGTACTTC. It specifies CASSPGTGVEETQYF.

This clonotype appeared many times. The gene calls are TRBV13 and TRBJ2-5; 10 bases are shared with TRBD1. Per the germline V gene, CDR1 is PRHDT and CDR2 is FYEKMQ (reference sequence). Losses at the gene ends were 5 bases for V and 1 base for J; bases not matched to a gene: 16. The CDR3 totals 19 residues. The CDR3 region has the DNA TGTGCCAGCAGCCCTACCGGACAGGGGGTCACGATAGCCCAAGAGACCCAGTACTTC. Protein sequence: CASSPTGQGVTIAQETQYF.

This clonotype was detected many times. The CDR3 sequence is CASSEAEKAETQYF. DNA of the CDR3: TGTGCCAGCAGTGAAGCCGAAAAGGCGGAGACCCAGTACTTC. V gene TRBV2 combines with J gene TRBJ2-5; D unclear. Germline V gives CDR1 SNHLY, CDR2 FYNNEI. V lost 0 bases and J 5 bases, leaving 10 bases between the germline ends. The CDR3 has 14 amino acids.

This clonotype was counted many times. The genes are TRBV15 and TRBJ2-5; TRBD1 matches 10 bases. Germline CDR1 reads LNHNV; CDR2 reads YYDKDF (reference sequence). The length of the CDR3 is 19 residues. Trimming removed 0 bases from V and 0 bases from J; junction bases left unmatched: 10. CDR3 nucleotides: TGTGCCACCAGCAGAGATTGGGGACGGACAGGGGGGTACCAAGAGACCCAGTACTTC. Its protein is CATSRDWGRTGGYQETQYF.

The rearrangement uses TRBV7-9 and TRBJ1-3, with D possibly being TRBD1 (5 bases). The CDR3 totals 15 residues. The V and J ends lost 5 bases and 1 base respectively, with 12 bases between them. Germline assignment: CDR1 SEHNR and CDR2 FQNEAQ (reference sequence). The CDR3: CASSDSGGSGNTIYF. As DNA, the CDR3 is TGTGCCAGCAGCGACAGCGGGGGTTCTGGAAACACCATATATTTT. Drawing the rest from reference TRBV7-9 and TRBJ1-3, the complete variable domain is DTGVSQNPRHKITKRGQNVTFRCDPISEHNRLYWYRQTLGQGPEFLTYFQNEAQLEKSRLLSDRFSAERPKGSFSTLEIQRTEQGDSAMYLCASSDSGGSGNTIYFGEGSWLTVV.

This clonotype was counted a few times. The chain links TRBV20-1 to TRBJ1-5, with D unclear. Trimming shortened V by 0 bases and J by 11 bases, and 17 bases separated the two germline ends. The length of the CDR3 is 14 residues. Germline CDR1 is DFQATT and CDR2 is SNEGSKA (reference sequence). CDR3 coding DNA: TGCAGTGCTAGAGATCAGGTGGAGTTTATGTCCCAGCATTTT. It codes for CSARDQVEFMSQHF.

In its sample, this clonotype was seen many times. The genes are TRBV28 and TRBJ2-7; 11 positions match TRBD1. From germline, CDR1 is MDHEN and CDR2 SYDVKM. V was pared by 6 bases and J by 1 base, with 5 bases of the junction left unmatched. The CDR3 is 15 residues long. The CDR3 DNA is TGTGCCAGCAGAACCGGGACAGGGGGTTCCTACGAGCAGTACTTC. Its translation: CASRTGTGGSYEQYF. Complete variable domain (other parts from reference TRBV28 and TRBJ2-7): DVKVTQSSRYLVKRTGEKVFLECVQDMDHENMFWYRQDPGLGLRLIYFSYDVKMKEKGDIPEGYSVSREKKERFSLILESASTNQTSMYLCASRTGTGGSYEQYFGPGTRLTVT.

This clonotype has just a few counts. Here the CDR3 reads CSARGGGRQADETQYF. CDR3 bases: TGCAGTGCTAGAGGGGGGGGGCGGCAGGCCGACGAGACCCAGTACTTC. V gene TRBV20-1 combines with J gene TRBJ2-5, with D possibly matching TRBD2 (7 bases). Trimming removed 1 base at V and 5 bases at J, with 20 bases between. The CDR3 has 16 residues. Germline values: CDR1 DFQATT, CDR2 SNEGSKA (reference sequence).